The 18 T cell receptor beta chains below were found in one sample sequenced in a study of cytomegalovirus exposure and HLA in healthy donors listed by TCRdb under 2017. Library method: the immunoSEQ multiplex PCR assay. For the multiplex PCR, a mixture combining 60 forward primers for TCR Vbeta segments and 13 reverse primers for TCR Jbeta segments was used. The immuneACCESS repertoire file appears here via TCRdb, limited to in-frame rearrangements. These files lack a portion of the clones; in checked studies, under half of the deficit traces to unresolved V genes, and the cause of the others is not known. This sample lists about 200,000 clones; more than 75% were detected once. Jointly, the top ten make up over 1% of the sample. The sample taken for sequencing was PBMCs. These receptors all stem from a man aged 25 to 45 in good health and CMV-seronegative.

V and J are TRBV6-1 and TRBJ2-7; maybe TRBD1 (6 bases). CDR1 and CDR2 from the germline V gene are MNHNS and SASEGT. The CDR3 has 15 residues. The ends were cut back, 5 bases at V and 1 base at J, with 15 bases in the middle. CDR3 sequence: CASSRWTALSYEQYF. CDR3 DNA: TGTGCCAGCAGTCGTTGGACAGCGCTTTCCTACGAGCAGTACTTC.

This chain joins TRBV5-6 and TRBJ1-6; 10 bases match TRBD1. The CDR3 has 15 residues. The J segment lost 9 bases and the V segment lost 6 bases, leaving 9 bases of the junction unmatched. Germline CDR1 and CDR2: SGHDT and YYEEEE. CDR3 in amino acids: CASIFGRTGGSPLHF. CDR3 nucleotides: TGTGCCAGCATCTTCGGGCGGACAGGGGGTTCACCCCTCCACTTT.

This clone was seen a few times. The chain is built from TRBV15 and TRBJ2-1; a weak D match, TRBD1 (5 bases). From germline, CDR1 is LNHNV and CDR2 YYDKDF (reference sequence). The CDR3 is 13 amino acids. V gave up 6 bases and J gave up 5 bases, with 11 bases separating them. CDR3 DNA: TGTGCCACCAGACGCAGGGTAGACAATGAGCAGTTCTTC. Its protein product is CATRRRVDNEQFF.

V usage is TRBV7-8 and J usage is TRBJ1-4; no reliable D call. V lost 6 bases to trimming and J lost 8 bases, with 16 bases between them. Germline V gene lookup returns CDR1 SGHVS and CDR2 FQNEAQ. This CDR3 has 14 amino acids. CDR3 sequence (DNA): TGTGCCAGCAGTAGCAGACCACTTGGGGAAAAACTGTTTTTT. Protein product: CASSSRPLGEKLFF. Looking up the rest from reference TRBV7-8 and TRBJ1-4 gives the full variable domain: GAGVSQSPRYKVAKRGQDVALRCDPISGHVSLFWYQQALGQGPEFLTYFQNEAQLDKSGLPSDRFFAERPEGSVSTLKIQRTQQEDSAVYLCASSSRPLGEKLFFGSGTQLSVL.

The DNA for the CDR3 is TGTGCCAGCAGCTTAGAGCGGGGCATCTACGAGCAGTACTTC. Amino acids: CASSLERGIYEQYF. The chain employs TRBV11-2 and TRBJ2-7; tentatively, D is TRBD2 (6 bases). Germline lookup yields CDR1 SGHAT and CDR2 FQNNGV. The V end lost 0 bases, the J end lost 3 bases, and 9 bases lay between the germline ends. This CDR3 is 14 amino acids long.

The V and J genes are TRBV11-3 and TRBJ2-1; a weak D match, TRBD2 (6 bases). CDR1 is SGHNT, CDR2 YENEEA, per germline. V lost 1 base and J 1 base, leaving 8 bases between the germline ends. The CDR3 is 15 residues long. The CDR3 is CASSLGSGSYNEQFF. The CDR3, as DNA: TGTGCCAGCAGCTTAGGTAGCGGATCCTACAATGAGCAGTTCTTC.

This chain joins TRBV5-1 and TRBJ2-2, with 9 bases lining up with TRBD2. The CDR3 length is 19 residues. CDR1 SGHRS and CDR2 YFSETQ come from the germline V gene. J was trimmed by 4 bases and V by 0 bases; bases with no gene match: 13. Here the CDR3 reads CASSLGTSEYYRSTGELFF. The CDR3 region has the DNA TGCGCCAGCAGCTTGGGGACTAGCGAGTATTATCGTAGCACCGGGGAGCTGTTTTTT.

The V call is TRBV28, the J call TRBJ2-1; D is ambiguous. V shed 7 bases and J shed 4 bases, with 20 bases lying between them. Germline assignment: CDR1 MDHEN and CDR2 SYDVKM. CDR3 length equals 16 residues. CDR3 residues: CASTRPVQTPYNEQFF. The CDR3 DNA is TGTGCCAGCACCCGGCCCGTACAGACCCCTTACAATGAGCAGTTCTTC. Full variable domain (rest looked up from reference TRBV28 and TRBJ2-1): DVKVTQSSRYLVKRTGEKVFLECVQDMDHENMFWYRQDPGLGLRLIYFSYDVKMKEKGDIPEGYSVSREKKERFSLILESASTNQTSMYLCASTRPVQTPYNEQFFGPGTRLTVL.

CDR3 region: CASSLEGSGNEKLFF. DNA for the CDR3: TGTGCCAGCAGCTTGGAGGGGTCTGGTAATGAAAAACTGTTTTTT. The chain links TRBV5-5 to TRBJ1-4; D perhaps matches TRBD1 (5 bases). CDR3 length equals 15 residues. Germline CDR1 SGHKS, CDR2 YYEKEE (reference sequence). The V end was cut by 0 bases, the J end by 4 bases, with 10 bases between.

This sequence joins TRBV28 and TRBJ2-3; 11 bases are shared with TRBD2. From germline, CDR1 is MDHEN and CDR2 SYDVKM. The junction had 11 bases not matched to a gene; V was cut back by 11 bases and J by 7 bases. The CDR3 runs to 14 residues. Written as DNA, the CDR3 is TGTGCCGCCCAACTAGCGGGGGCGGAAAATACGCAGTATTTT. Translation gives CAAQLAGAENTQYF.

V gene TRBV6-5 combines with J gene TRBJ1-2; the match to TRBD1 covers 9 bases. The CDR3 is 14 amino acids. From germline, CDR1 is MNHEY and CDR2 SVGAGI. The trim removed 3 bases at V and 6 bases at J, leaving 5 bases unmatched. CDR3: CASSYSGTGNGYTF. Here the CDR3 DNA reads TGTGCCAGCAGTTATTCCGGGACAGGGAATGGCTACACCTTC.

The J gene is TRBJ1-4, the V gene TRBV7-9; D is possibly TRBD1 (6 bases). The CDR3 is 17 residues long. V lost 3 bases and J lost 3, with 17 bases in between. In germline, CDR1 is SEHNR, CDR2 FQNEAQ (reference sequence). The CDR3 sequence is CASSFIDQGSSNEKLFF. CDR3 DNA sequence: TGTGCCAGCAGCTTCATCGATCAGGGGTCTTCTAATGAAAAACTGTTTTTT. The variable domain in full, completed from reference TRBV7-9 and TRBJ1-4, reads DTGVSQNPRHKITKRGQNVTFRCDPISEHNRLYWYRQTLGQGPEFLTYFQNEAQLEKSRLLSDRFSAERPKGSFSTLEIQRTEQGDSAMYLCASSFIDQGSSNEKLFFGSGTQLSVL.

The gene calls are TRBV7-9 and TRBJ2-1; D gene unclear. The CDR3 runs to 16 residues. Trimming took 3 bases from V and 6 from J, leaving 18 bases between them. CDR1 SEHNR and CDR2 FQNEAQ come from the germline V gene (reference sequence). This CDR3 reads CASSFFRQVVGNEQFF. In DNA, the CDR3 is TGTGCCAGCAGCTTTTTTAGACAAGTAGTTGGCAATGAGCAGTTCTTC.

The V and J genes are TRBV5-1 and TRBJ2-1; 12 positions match TRBD2. This CDR3 has 15 amino acids. V shed 2 bases, J shed 6 bases, and the junction held 3 bases outside the gene matches. The germline V gene has CDR1 SGHRS and CDR2 YFSETQ. The chain's CDR3 is CASSFLAGGFNEQFF. The CDR3 bases are TGCGCCAGCAGCTTCCTAGCGGGGGGGTTCAATGAGCAGTTCTTC.

The count of this clone is one. This chain connects TRBV28 to TRBJ1-2, with 10 bases that match TRBD1. V lost 3 bases and J lost 2; bases outside the gene matches: 3. The CDR3 spans 15 residues. Germline V lookup: CDR1 MDHEN, CDR2 SYDVKM. CDR3 residues: CASSFPGQGNYGYTF. The CDR3 coding sequence is TGTGCCAGCAGTTTTCCGGGACAGGGGAACTATGGCTACACCTTC.

This sequence joins TRBV4-2 and TRBJ2-4; 11 positions agree with TRBD1. V lost 3 bases, J lost 12 bases, and 19 bases stayed unmatched. The CDR3 spans 18 residues. From germline, CDR1 is LGHNA and CDR2 YNFKEQ. The CDR3 here is CASSHATRTGGEGDSQYF. The CDR3 nucleotides read TGTGCCAGCAGCCACGCTACCAGGACAGGGGGCGAAGGGGACAGTCAGTACTTC.

Note on this clone: Different DNA sequences within this sample yield the same CDR3. CDR3 sequence reads: CASSQGQGLDYGYTF. The CDR3 region has the DNA TGTGCCAGCAGCCAAGGACAGGGATTGGACTATGGCTACACCTTC. The chain couples TRBV27 to TRBJ1-2, with 8 positions matching TRBD1. V was pared by 6 bases and J by 3 bases, with 9 bases of the junction left unmatched. The V gene's germline CDR1 is MNHEY and CDR2 SMNVEV (reference sequence). The CDR3 has 15 residues.

The chain joins TRBV25-1 to TRBJ2-5; 12 bases agree with TRBD2. Germline CDR1 reads MGHDK; CDR2 reads SYGVNS. The CDR3 runs 15 residues. Trimming removed 4 bases from V and 4 bases from J; junction bases left unmatched: 4. The CDR3 spells CASSVLAGGGETQYF. The CDR3 DNA reads as TGTGCCAGCAGTGTTCTAGCGGGGGGGGGAGAGACCCAGTACTTC. The full variable domain, its missing parts supplied by reference TRBV25-1 and TRBJ2-5, is EADIYQTPRYLVIGTGKKITLECSQTMGHDKMYWYQQDPGMELHLIHYSYGVNSTEKGDLSSESTVSRIRTEHFPLTLESARPSHTSQYLCASSVLAGGGETQYFGPGTRLLVL.